What follows are 24 T cell receptor beta chains derived from one specimen sequenced in a study of beta chain features in type 1 diabetes. The study, taken as a whole, reports: Among all four CD4+ subsets, Type 1 diabetes patients had TCRB CDR3s that were moderately but significantly shorter.

The antigens these receptors bind are not known. What was sequenced were expressed TCRB transcripts, since all of the isolated RNA had been reverse transcribed. Measured with immunoSEQ multiplex PCR; TCRdb has only the in-frame clones, and not every one. The repertoire holds around 360,000 clones, roughly an eighth seen once, with 0.0095% to 0.012% in the top ten. The sequencing input was naive CD4+ T cells from blood. The receptors come from a woman aged 18-35 years with type 1 diabetes.

The chain recombines TRBV5-4 with TRBJ1-2; 9 bases fit TRBD1. In germline, CDR1 is SGHNT, CDR2 YYREEE (reference sequence). The V segment lost 4 bases and the J segment 8 bases; nucleotides outside the gene matches: 9. CDR3 length: 14 amino acids. CDR3 in amino acids: CASSGRDREDGYTF. Here the CDR3 DNA reads TGTGCCAGCAGCGGTCGGGACAGGGAGGACGGCTACACCTTC.

This clone was detected only a few times. The chain couples TRBV30 to TRBJ2-2; TRBD2 matches 7 bases. Germline V gene lookup returns CDR1 GTSNPN and CDR2 SVGIG (reference sequence). Losses at the gene ends were 3 bases for V and 5 bases for J; bases not matched to a gene: 3. CDR3 length equals 13 residues. This CDR3 is CAWRRLATGELFF. The CDR3 nucleotides read TGTGCCTGGAGACGACTAGCAACCGGGGAGCTGTTTTTT.

The chain has TRBV4-1 and TRBJ1-2; D may be TRBD1 (5 bases). The CDR3 consists of 13 residues. V was pared by 3 bases and J by 7 bases, with 12 bases between. CDR1 MGHRA and CDR2 YSYEKL come from the germline V gene. The CDR3 region has the DNA TGCGCCAGCAGCCAGTACTCAGGGTCTGGCTACACCTTC. It is translated as CASSQYSGSGYTF.

This clone was detected only a few times. The chain has TRBV14 and TRBJ2-1; the match to TRBD2 covers 13 bases. Germline values: CDR1 SGHDN, CDR2 FVKESK. This CDR3 has 17 amino acids. The V gene end was trimmed by 5 bases and the J gene end by 4 bases; junction bases not matched to a gene: 8. Written as DNA, the CDR3 is TGTGCCAGCAGCTCCGGACTAGCGGGAGCTCTTTACAATGAGCAGTTCTTC. Its protein is CASSSGLAGALYNEQFF. Combining the CDR3 with reference TRBV14 and TRBJ2-1 gives the whole variable domain EAGVTQFPSHSVIEKGQTVTLRCDPISGHDNLYWYRRVMGKEIKFLLHFVKESKQDESGMPNNRFLAERTGGTYSTLKVQPAELEDSGVYFCASSSGLAGALYNEQFFGPGTRLTVL.

The chain combines TRBV7-8 with TRBJ2-5, with 7 bases that match TRBD1. Germline CDR1 SGHVS, CDR2 FQNEAQ. The CDR3 sequence is 14 residues long. The junction had 6 bases not matched to a gene; V was cut back by 5 bases and J by 3 bases. This chain's CDR3 is CASSLRTGKETQYF. The CDR3 nucleotides read TGTGCCAGCAGCCTACGGACAGGAAAAGAGACCCAGTACTTC.

This clone turned up a few times. The chain uses TRBV4-3 and TRBJ2-7; no reliable D call. Germline loops: CDR1 LGHNA, CDR2 YSLEER. This CDR3 is 16 amino acids long. Trimming stripped 1 base from V and 2 bases from J, with 15 bases between. The chain's CDR3 is CASSQVWAQSAYEQYF. The CDR3 DNA sequence: TGCGCCAGCAGCCAAGTTTGGGCCCAGTCCGCCTACGAGCAGTACTTC.

This clone came up a few times. The CDR3 here is CASSLSPQAEAFF. CDR3 sequence (DNA): TGTGCCAGCAGCTTATCCCCGCAGGCTGAAGCTTTCTTT. J is TRBJ1-1 and V is TRBV11-1; D is unresolved. Trimming took 2 bases from V and 6 from J, leaving 10 bases between them. Germline-derived CDR1 and CDR2 are SGHAT and FQDESV (reference sequence). The CDR3 length is 13 residues.

The rearrangement joins TRBV20-1 to TRBJ2-5; no clear D gene. CDR3 length equals 10 residues. The germline gives CDR1 DFQATT, CDR2 SNEGSKA (reference sequence). V lost 3 bases and J lost 4, with 3 bases in between. CDR3 DNA sequence: TGCAGTGCTAGCGGAGAGACCCAGTACTTC. Residues: CSASGETQYF.

This clone was seen a few times. V gene TRBV6-5 combines with J gene TRBJ1-2; D not resolved. Deletions cut 11 bases from V and 4 bases from J, with 5 bases between. Looked up from germline, CDR1 is MNHEY and CDR2 is SVGAGI. The CDR3 has 9 residues. CDR3 amino acids: CASGYGYTF. CDR3 nucleotide sequence: TGTGCCTCAGGCTATGGCTACACCTTC.

This clone was found a few times. The sample has other DNA sequences that encode this CDR3 too. The J gene is TRBJ1-5, the V gene TRBV7-2; D may be TRBD1 (6 bases). Germline lookup yields CDR1 SGHTA and CDR2 FQGNSA. The CDR3 is made up of 14 amino acids. V lost 1 base and J 2 bases, leaving 6 bases between the germline ends. The DNA of the CDR3 is TGTGCCAGCAGCTTAGACAGGGGCAATCAGCCCCAGCATTTT. Residues: CASSLDRGNQPQHF. The variable domain in full, with the rest retrieved from reference TRBV7-2 and TRBJ1-5, is GAGVSQSPSNKVTEKGKDVELRCDPISGHTALYWYRQSLGQGLEFLIYFQGNSAPDKSGLPSDRFSAERTGGSVSTLTIQRTQQEDSAVYLCASSLDRGNQPQHFGDGTRLSIL.

The rearrangement uses TRBV14 and TRBJ2-7; 7 bases line up with TRBD1. Trimming took 0 bases from V and 3 from J; bases not matched to a gene: 5. The CDR3 totals 15 residues. Germline CDR1 reads SGHDN; CDR2 reads FVKESK. Here the CDR3 reads CASSQDPGGSYEQYF. CDR3 sequence (DNA): TGTGCCAGCAGCCAAGATCCAGGGGGAAGCTACGAGCAGTACTTC.

This clone was seen only a few times. The chain carries TRBV30 and TRBJ2-5; D gene uncertain. This CDR3 has 14 amino acids. The germline gives CDR1 GTSNPN, CDR2 SVGIG (reference sequence). V lost 0 bases to trimming and J lost 4 bases, with 12 bases between them. The CDR3 DNA follows: TGTGCCTGGAGTGTATTCGTTATGCGAGAGACCCAGTACTTC. Translated: CAWSVFVMRETQYF.

This clone came up a few times. The rearrangement uses TRBV27 and TRBJ2-5; the D gene is possibly TRBD2 (5 bases). The CDR3 covers 15 residues. V lost 5 bases and J lost 5, with 18 bases in between. Germline CDR1 and CDR2: MNHEY and SMNVEV (reference sequence). CDR3 loop: CASSLLRSPGETQYF. The CDR3 nucleotides read TGTGCCAGCAGTCTCCTAAGGAGCCCGGGGGAGACCCAGTACTTC.

This chain connects TRBV28 to TRBJ2-5; D perhaps matches TRBD1 (6 bases). V was cut by 10 bases and J by 5 bases, with 14 bases left in between. The germline gives CDR1 MDHEN, CDR2 SYDVKM. There are 12 residues in the CDR3. As DNA, the CDR3 is TGTGCCATCAAACAGGGACGGGAGACCCAGTACTTC. It is translated as CAIKQGRETQYF.

This chain uses TRBV4-1 with TRBJ2-7; 10 bases fit TRBD2. The CDR3 totals 16 residues. Trimming cost V 4 bases and J 5 bases; bases outside gene matches: 11. CDR1 and CDR2 (germline): MGHRA, YSYEKL. CDR3 protein: CASSPVSGGKTHEQYF. CDR3 in DNA: TGCGCCAGCAGCCCAGTTAGCGGGGGGAAAACCCACGAGCAGTACTTC.

The rearrangement joins TRBV7-2 to TRBJ2-1; TRBD1 might be the D (6 bases). This CDR3 region has 14 residues. Looked up from germline, CDR1 is SGHTA and CDR2 is FQGNSA. Trimming stripped 7 bases from V and 5 bases from J, with 15 bases between. CDR3 nucleotide sequence: TGTGCCAGCAACCTACAGGGTTCTGACAATGAGCAGTTCTTC. It encodes CASNLQGSDNEQFF.

The chain employs TRBV30 and TRBJ2-3; D remains ambiguous. V lost 0 bases and J 6 bases, leaving 7 bases between the germline ends. The CDR3 has 12 residues. Germline CDR1 and CDR2: GTSNPN and SVGIG (reference sequence). The CDR3 DNA reads as TGTGCCTGGAGTGTACGGCGGGATACGCAGTATTTT. Its protein is CAWSVRRDTQYF.

The table lists this clone with a few counts. The CDR3, as DNA: TGCGCCAGCAGCCAATCGGGGAATGAGCAGTTCTTC. Its protein product is CASSQSGNEQFF. V is TRBV4-3 and J is TRBJ2-1; D might be TRBD2 (5 bases). The V end lost 2 bases, the J end lost 7 bases, and 6 bases lay between the germline ends. This CDR3 comprises 12 residues. The V gene's germline CDR1 is LGHNA and CDR2 YSLEER.

The sample holds a few counts of this clone. The chain recombines TRBV7-9 with TRBJ1-3; D not resolved. The CDR3 covers 15 residues. Trimming removed 5 bases from V and 0 bases from J, with 11 bases in between. CDR1 and CDR2 from the germline V gene are SEHNR and FQNEAQ (reference sequence). DNA of the CDR3: TGTGCCAGCAGCCCCGGGTCGCACTCTGGAAACACCATATATTTT. It specifies CASSPGSHSGNTIYF.

The chain recombines TRBV7-6 with TRBJ2-6, with D possibly TRBD1 on 5 matching bases. The CDR3 is 15 residues long. Trimming stripped 3 bases from V and 2 bases from J, with 8 bases between. Germline V CDR1 and CDR2: SGHVS, FNYEAQ. CDR3 nucleotides: TGTGCCAGCAGCTTGGGGCACGCTGGGGCCAACGTCCTGACTTTC. This sequence encodes CASSLGHAGANVLTF. Using reference TRBV7-6 and TRBJ2-6 for the parts outside the CDR3, the full variable domain is GAGVSQSPRYKVTKRGQDVALRCDPISGHVSLYWYRQALGQGPEFLTYFNYEAQQDKSGLPNDRFSAERPEGSISTLTIQRTEQRDSAMYRCASSLGHAGANVLTFGAGSRLTVL.

The genes are TRBV27 and TRBJ2-7; 8 bases agree with TRBD1. Per germline, CDR1 MNHEY and CDR2 SMNVEV (reference sequence). V was clipped by 8 bases and J by 6 bases; unmatched bases: 21. This CDR3 spans 17 amino acids. The CDR3 DNA sequence: TGTGCCAGCTCGGGACGGACAGGGACACAAAACACACGCGAGCAGTACTTC. This encodes CASSGRTGTQNTREQYF.

To note about this clone: Other DNA sequences in the sample encode the same CDR3. This chain links TRBV9 with TRBJ1-2, with no clear D. Trimming stripped 0 bases from V and 0 bases from J, with 6 bases between. This CDR3 spans 14 amino acids. Germline CDR1 SGDLS, CDR2 YYNGEE. The CDR3 protein is CASSVGGSNYGYTF. The DNA for the CDR3 is TGTGCCAGCAGCGTAGGCGGATCTAACTATGGCTACACCTTC.

This chain connects TRBV7-2 to TRBJ1-1, with D hard to call. V was pared by 2 bases and J by 0 bases, with 7 bases between. In germline, CDR1 is SGHTA, CDR2 FQGNSA. The CDR3 extends over 14 amino acids. The CDR3 DNA sequence: TGTGCCAGCAGCTTACGGGGTCTGAACACTGAAGCTTTCTTT. It translates to CASSLRGLNTEAFF.

The rearrangement uses TRBV18 and TRBJ2-1, with TRBD1 matching over 7 bases. Germline lookup yields CDR1 KGHSH and CDR2 LQKENI. The CDR3 spans 16 residues. Trimming removed 3 bases from V and 4 bases from J; junction bases left unmatched: 9. In DNA form, the CDR3 reads TGTGCCAGCTCACCTTCCGGGACAGCGGCATACAATGAGCAGTTCTTC. Amino acid sequence: CASSPSGTAAYNEQFF.